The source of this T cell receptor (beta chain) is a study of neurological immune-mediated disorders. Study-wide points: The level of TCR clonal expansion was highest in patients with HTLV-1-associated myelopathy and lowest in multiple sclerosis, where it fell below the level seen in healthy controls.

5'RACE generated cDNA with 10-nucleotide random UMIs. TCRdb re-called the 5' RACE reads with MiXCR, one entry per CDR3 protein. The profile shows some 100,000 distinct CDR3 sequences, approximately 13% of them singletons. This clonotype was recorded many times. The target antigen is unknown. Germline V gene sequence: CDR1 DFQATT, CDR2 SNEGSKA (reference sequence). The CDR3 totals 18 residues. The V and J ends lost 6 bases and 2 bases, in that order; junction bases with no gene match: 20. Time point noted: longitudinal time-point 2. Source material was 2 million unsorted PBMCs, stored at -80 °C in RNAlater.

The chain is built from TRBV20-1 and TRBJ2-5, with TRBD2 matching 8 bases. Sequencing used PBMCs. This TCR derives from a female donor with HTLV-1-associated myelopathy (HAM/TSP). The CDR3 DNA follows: TGCAGTGCCGACCGCCATACAACTAGCGGAGTGGCTCAAGAGACCCAGTACTTC. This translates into CSADRHTTSGVAQETQYF.